This T cell receptor beta chain was identified in a study of shared clonotypes between healthy human individuals. Overall study: There were three CD4 naive, three CD4 memory, two CD8 naive and one CD8 memory plates per donor. Study-wide points: A limitation of the genetic and exposure-history diversity represented arose from few donors.

Sequencing was performed with immunoSEQ multiplex PCR; in TCRdb, only in-frame clones are kept and a portion is missing. The sample consists of about 2.2 million clones, just over 90% of them appearing once. Note on this clone: The antigen is not known. The same CDR3 is also encoded by other DNA sequences in this sample.

As defined, naive CD8 cells were CD45RO-negative and positively selected for CCR7, with terminally differentiated effector memory CD45RA+ cells excluded. Material: naive CD8+ T cells from PBMCs. The source of this sequence is a man aged 18 to 29 in good health. Some clones in this sample may be carry-over from other donors' samples.

The DNA of the CDR3 is TGCGCCAGCAGCTCCCGTGACCTGGCGGGCTTGGGCTCCTACGAGCAGTACTTC. Amino acid sequence: CASSSRDLAGLGSYEQYF. This rearrangement joins TRBV5-1 to TRBJ2-7, with D possibly being TRBD2 (5 bases). This CDR3 region has 18 residues. Germline-derived CDR1 and CDR2 are SGHRS and YFSETQ. V was cut by 3 bases and J by 0 bases, with 22 bases left in between. The whole variable domain, remainder taken from reference TRBV5-1 and TRBJ2-7, is KAGVTQTPRYLIKTRGQQVTLSCSPISGHRSVSWYQQTPGQGLQFLFEYFSETQRNKGNFPGRFSGRQFSNSRSEMNVSTLELGDSALYLCASSSRDLAGLGSYEQYFGPGTRLTVT.